One and the same sample provided the 8 T cell receptor beta chains below, sequenced in a study of long-term antiretroviral therapy in people with HIV (dated by TCRdb to between 2021 and 2024). Sequencing of the TRB variable region was done with the immunoSEQ hsTCRB v3.0 assay at survey level resolution. TCRdb stores this immuneACCESS table with in-frame sequences only. Part of the clones is absent; in the studies checked, under half of the shortfall reflects unresolved V genes, and no reason is known for the rest. This sample is represented by under 50,000 clones; approximately 85% of them were singletons. The ten top clones hold approximately 5.3% of the sample. This material consisted of unsorted PBMCs, taken 3.1 years after starting antiretroviral therapy. The receptors derive from a woman between 50 and 59 years old with HIV.

This clone was seen just once. J is TRBJ1-4 and V is TRBV6-5; the D is unclear. The CDR3 consists of 14 residues. Germline V lookup: CDR1 MNHEY, CDR2 SVGAGI. With 5 bases removed from V and 4 bases from J, the gap between germline ends came to 11 bases. The DNA for the CDR3 is TGTGCCAGCAGTCCGATATTCCTTAATGAAAAACTGTTTTTT. Its protein is CASSPIFLNEKLFF.

This rearrangement joins TRBV2 to TRBJ1-1; no clear D gene. V lost 7 bases, J lost 0 bases, and 12 bases lay in between. CDR3 length: 14 amino acids. CDR1 SNHLY and CDR2 FYNNEI come from the germline V gene. CDR3 sequence: CASNPQDVNTEAFF. The CDR3 coding sequence is TGTGCCAGCAATCCCCAGGACGTGAACACTGAAGCTTTCTTT.

V and J are TRBV7-9 and TRBJ2-5; perhaps D is TRBD1 or TRBD2 (5 bases each). Trimming removed 7 bases at V and 6 bases at J, with 15 bases between. CDR3 size: 13 residues. CDR1 and CDR2 from the germline V gene are SEHNR and FQNEAQ (reference sequence). CDR3 protein: CASTGSAGKTQYF. CDR3 DNA sequence: TGTGCCAGCACGGGATCAGCAGGGAAGACCCAGTACTTC.

The genes are TRBV18 and TRBJ2-1, with a possible D match to TRBD2 (5 bases). The V end was cut by 6 bases, the J end by 8 bases, with 20 bases between. The CDR3 spans 15 residues. Germline loops: CDR1 KGHSH, CDR2 LQKENI. CDR3 loop: CASSLRSPGRDEQFF. The CDR3 DNA follows: TGTGCCAGCTCGTTGAGGAGCCCCGGGCGGGATGAGCAGTTCTTC.

The V and J genes are TRBV10-3 and TRBJ2-7; 10 nucleotides match TRBD1. Germline trimming cut 6 bases from V and 0 bases from J; bases unmatched to any gene: 5. The CDR3 contains 15 residues. The germline gives CDR1 ENHRY, CDR2 SYGVKD. The CDR3 sequence: CAIRGTGDFSYEQYF. The CDR3 coding sequence is TGTGCCATCAGGGGGACAGGGGATTTCTCCTACGAGCAGTACTTC.

The chain uses TRBV4-1 and TRBJ1-4; no definite D call. This CDR3 has 15 amino acids. Per the germline V gene, CDR1 is MGHRA and CDR2 is YSYEKL. Trimming removed 4 bases at V and 7 bases at J, with 16 bases between. CDR3 DNA: TGCGCCAGCAGCCCTGACCGGGAAAAGAGTGAAAAACTGTTTTTT. Translation: CASSPDREKSEKLFF.

J is TRBJ1-1 and V is TRBV30, with 8 bases aligning to TRBD1. The CDR3 consists of 13 residues. CDR1 is GTSNPN, CDR2 SVGIG, per germline (reference sequence). CDR3 DNA sequence: TGTGCGATCGGGACAGGCTTGAACACTGAAGCTTTCTTT. It codes for CAIGTGLNTEAFF.

The chain couples TRBV27 to TRBJ2-1; the match to TRBD1 covers 8 bases. Losses at the gene ends were 5 bases for V and 12 bases for J; bases not matched to a gene: 6. CDR1 MNHEY and CDR2 SMNVEV come from the germline V gene (reference sequence). The CDR3 contains 12 residues. In nucleotides, the CDR3 is TGTGCCAGCAGTGACCAGGGGGCCGGGCAGTTCTTC. The encoded protein is CASSDQGAGQFF.